Following are 16 T cell receptor beta chains from one sample sequenced in a study of regulatory dendritic cells for organ transplantation. Measured with immunoSEQ multiplex PCR; TCRdb has only the in-frame clones, and not every one. The sample lists under 30,000 clones, approximately 79% occurring once. What was sequenced was memory CD4+ T cells from blood. The subset denotes: CD45RO+ memory T cells. These receptors all come from a human donor in good health.

This chain links TRBV5-4 with TRBJ2-3; a weak D match, TRBD1 (6 bases). CDR3 length equals 14 residues. Trimming cost V 4 bases and J 1 base, with 10 bases left between them. CDR1 SGHNT and CDR2 YYREEE come from the germline V gene (reference sequence). The CDR3 DNA reads TGTGCCAGCAGCGGGAACAGGGGCACAGATACGCAGTATTTT. This encodes CASSGNRGTDTQYF.

This rearrangement joins TRBV7-9 to TRBJ1-1; no clear D. CDR3 length: 12 residues. The germline CDR1 and CDR2 sequences are SEHNR and FQNEAQ (reference sequence). V was shortened by 0 bases and J by 8 bases, with 7 bases between the two germline ends. CDR3 sequence (DNA): TGTGCCAGCAGCTTAGCATCTGACGAAGCTTTCTTT. It specifies CASSLASDEAFF. The variable domain in full, completed from reference TRBV7-9 and TRBJ1-1, reads DTGVSQNPRHKITKRGQNVTFRCDPISEHNRLYWYRQTLGQGPEFLTYFQNEAQLEKSRLLSDRFSAERPKGSFSTLEIQRTEQGDSAMYLCASSLASDEAFFGQGTRLTVV.

V usage is TRBV19 and J usage is TRBJ1-2; 9 bases are shared with TRBD1. The germline V gene encodes CDR1 LNHDA and CDR2 SQIVND (reference sequence). The CDR3 is 12 residues long. Germline trimming cut 6 bases from V and 7 bases from J; bases unmatched to any gene: 3. CDR3 bases: TGTGCCAGTAGGGGACAGGGCGGTGGCTACACCTTC. Translated, it gives CASRGQGGGYTF.

The chain uses TRBV7-2 and TRBJ2-7; the D gene is possibly TRBD1 (5 bases). The germline CDR1 and CDR2 sequences are SGHTA and FQGNSA. This CDR3 has 13 amino acids. Trimming took off 8 bases at V and 3 bases at J, with 14 bases between the two ends. The CDR3 DNA reads TGTGCCAGCGCCCTGACAGTTCTCTACGAGCAGTACTTC. Protein sequence: CASALTVLYEQYF.

This rearrangement joins TRBV11-3 to TRBJ2-3, with D uncertain. Germline CDR1 SGHNT, CDR2 YENEEA. The CDR3 sequence is 14 residues long. Trimming removed 2 bases at V and 0 bases at J, with 6 bases between. Written as DNA, the CDR3 is TGTGCCAGCAGCTTAACCCCTAGCACAGATACGCAGTATTTT. Its translation: CASSLTPSTDTQYF.

Concerning this clone: The germline gene is not matched at one end of the junction; a read error may be the cause. The chain joins TRBV27 to TRBJ1-4; D is uncertain. CDR3 length equals 13 residues. Germline V gives CDR1 MNHEY, CDR2 SMNVEV (reference sequence). The CDR3 DNA reads as TGTGCCAGCAGTTTGACACCTAAAGAAAAACTGTTTTTT. Its translation is CASSLTPKEKLFF.

The chain links TRBV7-2 to TRBJ1-6; 8 nucleotides align to TRBD1. CDR3 size: 17 residues. The J segment lost 9 bases and the V segment lost 7 bases, leaving 17 bases of the junction unmatched. Germline CDR1 SGHTA, CDR2 FQGNSA. The CDR3 here is CASTPPSAGGTSSPLHF. The CDR3, as DNA: TGTGCCAGCACCCCCCCCTCGGCAGGGGGCACGAGTTCACCCCTCCACTTT.

The rearrangement uses TRBV11-1 and TRBJ1-1, with a tentative D call TRBD1 (6 bases). The CDR3 extends over 12 amino acids. V dropped 7 bases and J dropped 11 bases, with 17 bases sitting between them. Germline V gene sequence: CDR1 SGHAT, CDR2 FQDESV (reference sequence). The CDR3, as DNA: TGTGCCAGCACCTCTCCGAGGGGGTCTGCTTTCTTT. This translates into CASTSPRGSAFF.

V usage is TRBV27 and J usage is TRBJ1-1, with D perhaps TRBD1 (5 bases). The CDR3 runs 12 residues. V was shortened by 5 bases and J by 8 bases, with 12 bases between the two germline ends. Germline V gene lookup returns CDR1 MNHEY and CDR2 SMNVEV (reference sequence). CDR3 sequence (DNA): TGTGCCAGCAGTACGGGGGGAGGCGAAGCTTTCTTT. It is translated as CASSTGGGEAFF.

The chain uses TRBV19 and TRBJ2-2, with 12 bases matching TRBD2. V shed 4 bases and J 2 bases; nucleotides not matched to a gene: 2. The germline V gene has CDR1 LNHDA and CDR2 SQIVND (reference sequence). There are 16 residues in the CDR3. The CDR3 loop is CASSRTSGTNTGELFF. CDR3 coding DNA: TGTGCCAGTAGTAGGACTAGCGGGACAAACACCGGGGAGCTGTTTTTT.

The chain is built from TRBV10-3 and TRBJ2-3, with 7 nucleotides matching TRBD2. The V gene end was trimmed by 3 bases and the J gene end by 1 base; junction bases not matched to a gene: 7. The CDR3 totals 16 residues. Looked up from germline, CDR1 is ENHRY and CDR2 is SYGVKD. The chain's CDR3 is CAISDGTSDGTDTQYF. CDR3 sequence (DNA): TGTGCCATCAGTGACGGAACTAGCGATGGCACAGATACGCAGTATTTT.

This clone was seen only a few times. The chain links TRBV9 to TRBJ1-6; D perhaps matches TRBD1 (6 bases). Germline V gene data show CDR1 as SGDLS and CDR2 as YYNGEE. This CDR3 is 13 amino acids long. Trimming took 1 base from V and 8 from J, leaving 7 bases between them. DNA of the CDR3: TGTGCCAGCAGCGTAAGGGGGGATTCACCCCTCCACTTT. Its translation is CASSVRGDSPLHF. The entire variable domain, with the rest obtained from reference TRBV9 and TRBJ1-6, is as follows: DSGVTQTPKHLITATGQRVTLRCSPRSGDLSVYWYQQSLDQGLQFLIQYYNGEERAKGNILERFSAQQFPDLHSELNLSSLELGDSALYFCASSVRGDSPLHFGNGTRLTVT.

The CDR3 coding sequence is TGCGCCAGCAGCTTGGGGGGCACCTCGGGAGGCTACGAGCAGTACTTC. This gives the protein CASSLGGTSGGYEQYF. The rearrangement joins TRBV5-1 to TRBJ2-7, with TRBD2 identical over 7 bases. Germline CDR1 and CDR2: SGHRS and YFSETQ. V dropped 0 bases and J dropped 3; count of bases not matched to a gene: 9. The CDR3 is 16 residues long.

The chain links TRBV7-8 to TRBJ2-2; 7 nucleotides align to TRBD1. Germline CDR1 is SGHVS and CDR2 is FQNEAQ. The CDR3 is 16 residues long. After removal of 6 bases from V and 1 base from J, the junction contained 8 bases not matched to a gene. Here the CDR3 reads CASSNRDRKNTGELFF. CDR3 nucleotides: TGTGCCAGCAGTAACCGGGACAGAAAGAACACCGGGGAGCTGTTTTTT. Using reference TRBV7-8 and TRBJ2-2 for the parts outside the CDR3, the full variable domain is GAGVSQSPRYKVAKRGQDVALRCDPISGHVSLFWYQQALGQGPEFLTYFQNEAQLDKSGLPSDRFFAERPEGSVSTLKIQRTQQEDSAVYLCASSNRDRKNTGELFFGEGSRLTVL.

The chain recombines TRBV4-2 with TRBJ1-6; D not resolved. The CDR3 loop spans 15 amino acids. Germline values: CDR1 LGHNA, CDR2 YNFKEQ. V was trimmed by 0 bases and J by 8 bases, leaving 11 bases between them. The CDR3 bases are TGTGCCAGCAGCCAAGAAAGGGTTCGGGATTCACCCCTCCACTTT. Protein product: CASSQERVRDSPLHF.

V and J are TRBV14 and TRBJ2-7; D is unclear. The CDR3 contains 12 residues. Trimming stripped 3 bases from V and 1 base from J, with 4 bases between. From germline, CDR1 is SGHDN and CDR2 FVKESK. CDR3 sequence reads: CASSQGSYEQYF. The CDR3 DNA sequence: TGTGCCAGCAGCCAGGGTTCCTACGAGCAGTACTTC.